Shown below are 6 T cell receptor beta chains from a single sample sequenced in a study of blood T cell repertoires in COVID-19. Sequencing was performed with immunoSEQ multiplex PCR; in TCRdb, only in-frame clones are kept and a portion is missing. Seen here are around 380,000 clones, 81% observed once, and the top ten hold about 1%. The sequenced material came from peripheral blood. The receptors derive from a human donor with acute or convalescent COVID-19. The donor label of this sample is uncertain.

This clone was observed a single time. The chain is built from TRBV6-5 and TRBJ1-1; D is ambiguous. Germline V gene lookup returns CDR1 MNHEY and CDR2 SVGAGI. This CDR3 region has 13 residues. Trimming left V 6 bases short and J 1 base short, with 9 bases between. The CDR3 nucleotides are TGTGCCAGCAGACTGACTGAGAACACTGAAGCTTTCTTT. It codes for CASRLTENTEAFF.

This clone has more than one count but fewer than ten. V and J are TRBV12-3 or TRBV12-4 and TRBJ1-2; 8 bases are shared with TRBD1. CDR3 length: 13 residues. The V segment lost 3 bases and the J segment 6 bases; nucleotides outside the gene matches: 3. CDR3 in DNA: TGTGCCAGCAGTTTCTCGACAGGGGATGGCTACACCTTC. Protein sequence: CASSFSTGDGYTF.

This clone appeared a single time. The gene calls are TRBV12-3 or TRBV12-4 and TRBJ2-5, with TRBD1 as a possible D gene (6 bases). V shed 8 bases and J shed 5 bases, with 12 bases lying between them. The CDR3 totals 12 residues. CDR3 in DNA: TGTGCCAGCTTACAGAGGGGGGAGACCCAGTACTTC. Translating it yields CASLQRGETQYF.

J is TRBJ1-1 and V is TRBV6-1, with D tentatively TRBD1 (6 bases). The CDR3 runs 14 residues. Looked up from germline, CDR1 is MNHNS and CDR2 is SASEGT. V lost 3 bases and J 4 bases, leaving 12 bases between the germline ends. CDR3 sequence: CASSEEDRSTEAFF. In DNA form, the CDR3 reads TGTGCCAGCAGTGAGGAGGACAGATCCACTGAAGCTTTCTTT.

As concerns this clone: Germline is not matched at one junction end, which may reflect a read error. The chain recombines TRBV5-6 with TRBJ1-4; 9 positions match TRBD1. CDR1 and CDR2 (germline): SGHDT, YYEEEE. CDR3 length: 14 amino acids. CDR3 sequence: CATSTGGPNEKLFF. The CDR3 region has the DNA TGTGCCACCAGCACAGGGGGCCCTAATGAAAAACTGTTTTTT.

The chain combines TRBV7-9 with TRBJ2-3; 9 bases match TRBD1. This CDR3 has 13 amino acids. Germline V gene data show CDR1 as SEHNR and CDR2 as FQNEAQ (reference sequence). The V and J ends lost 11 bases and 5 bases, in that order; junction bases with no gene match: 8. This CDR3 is CASGGQGLDTQYF. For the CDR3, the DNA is TGTGCCTCAGGCGGACAGGGGCTAGATACGCAGTATTTT. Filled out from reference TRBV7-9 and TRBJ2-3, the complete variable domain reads DTGVSQNPRHKITKRGQNVTFRCDPISEHNRLYWYRQTLGQGPEFLTYFQNEAQLEKSRLLSDRFSAERPKGSFSTLEIQRTEQGDSAMYLCASGGQGLDTQYFGPGTRLTVL.